The 14 T cell receptor beta chains below all came from one sample that was sequenced in a study of shared clonotypes between healthy human individuals. Method: immunoSEQ multiplex PCR; TCRdb's copy keeps in-frame clones and lacks some. The repertoire has over 850,000 clones, approximately 78% of them found once; the top ten carry under 0.6%. Sample: memory CD4+ T cells from PBMCs. Subset described: CD45RA-negative fraction. Receptors were obtained from a man younger than 35 in good health. Some clones in this sample may be carry-over from other donors' samples.

This clone was counted between two and nine times. This sample includes further DNA sequences coding for the same CDR3. The rearrangement joins TRBV28 to TRBJ1-1; D is possibly TRBD1 (6 bases). The CDR3 has 15 residues. CDR1 and CDR2 from the germline V gene are MDHEN and SYDVKM. Trimming cost V 3 bases and J 0 bases, with 11 bases left between them. CDR3 nucleotides: TGTGCCAGCAGTTTTGGGGGCGCGATGAACACTGAAGCTTTCTTT. Protein product: CASSFGGAMNTEAFF.

V is TRBV7-7 and J is TRBJ2-6, with 8 bases matching TRBD1. This CDR3 comprises 18 residues. Trimming removed 5 bases from V and 0 bases from J; junction bases left unmatched: 9. CDR1 is SSHAT and CDR2 is FNYEAQ in the germline V gene (reference sequence). The CDR3 spells CASSPRGQEISGANVLTF. CDR3 nucleotides: TGTGCCAGCAGCCCCCGGGGACAGGAGATCTCTGGGGCCAACGTCCTGACTTTC.

The chain joins TRBV7-9 to TRBJ1-5; D not resolved. CDR1 SEHNR and CDR2 FQNEAQ come from the germline V gene (reference sequence). CDR3 length: 13 residues. V lost 1 base, J lost 6 bases, and 7 bases lay in between. This CDR3 reads CASSLGKGQPQHF. The CDR3 nucleotides are TGTGCCAGCAGCTTAGGCAAAGGTCAGCCCCAGCATTTT.

This clone was seen only a few times. The chain couples TRBV11-3 to TRBJ2-3; 8 bases line up with TRBD2. Unmatched junction bases numbered 5, after V lost 4 bases and J lost 2 bases. Germline V gene lookup returns CDR1 SGHNT and CDR2 YENEEA. The CDR3 totals 15 residues. Here the CDR3 DNA reads TGTGCCAGCAGCTCACTAGCGGACGCCACAGATACGCAGTATTTT. As protein: CASSSLADATDTQYF.

J is TRBJ1-1 and V is TRBV6-5; D remains unclear. V lost 4 bases and J lost 0, with 9 bases in between. The CDR3 runs to 14 residues. CDR1 is MNHEY, CDR2 SVGAGI, per germline. DNA of the CDR3: TGTGCCAGCAGTTTGGAATTCCTGAACACTGAAGCTTTCTTT. The encoded protein is CASSLEFLNTEAFF.

The chain employs TRBV5-1 and TRBJ2-3, with 15 bases that match TRBD2. Germline V gene lookup returns CDR1 SGHRS and CDR2 YFSETQ. J was trimmed by 2 bases and V by 4 bases; bases with no gene match: 14. The CDR3 has 20 residues. CDR3 sequence reads: CASSPGTPGLAGGDTDTQYF. DNA for the CDR3: TGCGCCAGCAGCCCCGGGACACCGGGACTAGCGGGAGGCGACACAGATACGCAGTATTTT.

The V call is TRBV5-6, the J call TRBJ2-2; D is possibly TRBD1 (6 bases). CDR1 is SGHDT, CDR2 YYEEEE, per germline. V dropped 4 bases and J dropped 0 bases, with 13 bases sitting between them. The CDR3 has 16 residues. The CDR3 DNA follows: TGTGCCAGCAGCCTATTACAGGGTCCGAACACCGGGGAGCTGTTTTTT. The encoded protein is CASSLLQGPNTGELFF.

The chain has TRBV7-9 and TRBJ2-7, with a weak D call TRBD2 (6 bases). With 8 bases removed from V and 4 bases from J, the gap between germline ends came to 30 bases. Germline CDR1 reads SEHNR; CDR2 reads FQNEAQ (reference sequence). This CDR3 has 18 residues. The CDR3 DNA is TGTGCCAGCCCTTTGGGGGGTGGGGACGGGGTGACCTCATACGAGCAGTACTTC. Amino acid sequence: CASPLGGGDGVTSYEQYF.

The chain has TRBV4-1 and TRBJ2-3; D remains ambiguous. Germline loops: CDR1 MGHRA, CDR2 YSYEKL. Trimming took 3 bases from V and 8 from J, leaving 9 bases between them. The CDR3 is 12 amino acids. CDR3 loop: CASSQALSTQYF. CDR3 DNA: TGCGCCAGCAGCCAGGCCCTTAGTACGCAGTATTTT.

In its sample, this clone was seen a few times. This chain joins TRBV18 and TRBJ1-1; 9 nucleotides line up with TRBD1. V lost 4 bases, J lost 5 bases, and 11 bases stayed unmatched. The CDR3 runs 16 residues. Per germline, CDR1 KGHSH and CDR2 LQKENI. CDR3 bases: TGTGCCAGCTCACTATCCACAGGGGGCGTTGGTACTGAAGCTTTCTTT. This translates into CASSLSTGGVGTEAFF.

This sequence joins TRBV27 and TRBJ1-2; 9 bases match TRBD1. This CDR3 spans 13 amino acids. Trimming removed 6 bases from V and 8 bases from J; junction bases left unmatched: 7. Germline V CDR1 and CDR2: MNHEY, SMNVEV (reference sequence). The CDR3 loop is CASSFTGGLGYTF. The CDR3 DNA is TGTGCCAGCAGCTTTACAGGGGGCCTAGGCTACACCTTC.

V is TRBV4-1 and J is TRBJ2-7; D possibly corresponds to TRBD1 (6 bases). Trimming left V 3 bases short and J 1 base short, with 22 bases between. CDR3 length: 18 residues. The germline gives CDR1 MGHRA, CDR2 YSYEKL. The CDR3 nucleotides are TGCGCCAGCAGCCATTCGGATTTCTTACCGGGACAATCCTACGAGCAGTACTTC. Translated: CASSHSDFLPGQSYEQYF.

Regarding this clone: A read error may account for a junction end that differs from germline. V gene TRBV5-1 combines with J gene TRBJ1-1, with D tentatively TRBD1 (5 bases). The length of the CDR3 is 15 residues. The germline V gene has CDR1 SGHRS and CDR2 YFSETQ. The CDR3 nucleotides are TGCGCCAGCAGTTTGGGGACGACATTCGACACTGAAGCTTTCTTT. Its translation: CASSLGTTFDTEAFF.

The chain has TRBV2 and TRBJ2-6; weak D call: TRBD1 (5 bases). The germline V gene has CDR1 SNHLY and CDR2 FYNNEI. Trimming removed 6 bases at V and 1 base at J, with 13 bases between. CDR3 length: 16 amino acids. The CDR3 is CASRDNGASGANVLTF. The CDR3 region has the DNA TGTGCCAGCAGGGACAATGGGGCTTCTGGGGCCAACGTCCTGACTTTC.